This passage covers 6 T cell receptor beta chains from one sample sequenced in a study of T-cell reconstitution after alpha-beta-depleted transplantation in children. A TCRbeta library incorporating unique molecular identifiers was prepared. TCRdb called the PCR reads again in MiXCR, with one record for every CDR3 protein. The sample has approximately 490,000 distinct CDR3 sequences, around 13% seen once. The sequencing here drew on PBMCs from the stem cell graft donor, taken from the stem cell graft. The receptors were gathered from a human donor who donated a stem cell graft to a child with combined immunodeficiency.

There are a few counts of this clonotype. The J gene is TRBJ2-1, the V gene TRBV5-1, with TRBD2 matching 7 bases. Germline assignment: CDR1 SGHRS and CDR2 YFSETQ. The ends lost 4 bases at V and 6 bases at J; junction bases unmatched: 13. CDR3 length: 16 amino acids. CDR3 amino acids: CASSLAGLADTNEQFF. The DNA of the CDR3 is TGCGCCAGCAGCCTAGCAGGGCTAGCGGATACCAATGAGCAGTTCTTC.

This clonotype was seen ten or more times. The rearrangement joins TRBV5-1 to TRBJ1-4; possibly TRBD1 for D (5 bases). Germline CDR1 SGHRS, CDR2 YFSETQ. V dropped 1 base and J dropped 0 bases, with 7 bases sitting between them. The CDR3 contains 15 residues. The CDR3 nucleotides read TGCGCCAGCAGCTTGTCGACAGCAACTAATGAAAAACTGTTTTTT. Its protein is CASSLSTATNEKLFF.

This clonotype has ten or more counts. This chain connects TRBV29-1 to TRBJ2-7, with 10 bases matching TRBD1. Germline trimming cut 5 bases from V and 3 bases from J; bases unmatched to any gene: 4. The CDR3 totals 13 residues. The germline gives CDR1 SQVTM, CDR2 ANQGSEA. CDR3 in amino acids: CSVRGQGIYEQYF. As DNA, the CDR3 is TGCAGCGTTCGGGGACAGGGGATCTACGAGCAGTACTTC.

The V and J genes are TRBV12-3 or TRBV12-4 and TRBJ2-3; D not certain. The CDR3 sequence is 13 residues long. Trimming left V 0 bases short and J 6 bases short, with 7 bases between. DNA for the CDR3: TGTGCCAGCAGTTTAGCGACAACGGATACGCAGTATTTT. This translates into CASSLATTDTQYF.

This chain uses TRBV5-1 with TRBJ2-7; 7 nucleotides match TRBD1. The CDR3 length is 12 residues. Germline assignment: CDR1 SGHRS and CDR2 YFSETQ. The trim removed 5 bases at V and 3 bases at J, leaving 2 bases unmatched. CDR3 in amino acids: CASRPGGYEQYF. Here the CDR3 DNA reads TGCGCCAGCAGGCCAGGGGGCTACGAGCAGTACTTC.

At least ten counts were recorded for this clonotype. Here the CDR3 reads CSVGLAGGFEQFF. The DNA for the CDR3 is TGCAGCGTCGGACTAGCGGGAGGTTTTGAGCAGTTCTTC. The chain carries TRBV29-1 and TRBJ2-1; TRBD2 matches at 14 bases. J lost 9 bases, V lost 6 bases, and 4 bases had no gene match. The CDR3 length is 13 residues. Germline CDR1 SQVTM, CDR2 ANQGSEA.